These T cell receptor beta chains were read from a single sample in a study of blood T cells in healthy people across ages. In TCRdb, the 5' RACE reads were re-called with MiXCR into one record per CDR3 protein. The table shows 1.8 million or so distinct CDR3 sequences, with approximately 40% occurring only once. The sequencing input was blood. All receptors come from a human donor in good health. Each CDR3 is given with its conserved first and last residue. The order of the fields is D gene, clone size, V gene, J gene, CDR3 protein, CDR3 DNA. D genes are given only for firm matches. Clone size is given for some rows only: seen once, a few or many times, or a class if the clone is expanded.

-	-	TRBV11-2	TRBJ2-1	CASTLGRNEQFF	TGTGCCAGCACCCTAGGTAGGAATGAGCAGTTCTTC
-	-	TRBV9	TRBJ2-4	CASSVPRGGIKNIQYF	TGTGCCAGCAGCGTCCCGCGTGGGGGGATCAAAAACATTCAGTACTTC
-	-	TRBV9	TRBJ2-5	CASSVLGAPSQETQYF	TGTGCCAGCAGCGTTTTAGGGGCCCCAAGCCAAGAGACCCAGTACTTC
-	once	TRBV7-2	TRBJ1-5	CASSLETLPQHF	TGTGCCAGCAGCTTAGAGACACTGCCCCAGCATTTT
TRBD1	many	TRBV6-2/TRBV6-3	TRBJ2-7	CASSRAAGTGDSEQYF	TGTGCCAGCAGCAGAGCTGCCGGGACAGGGGACTCCGAGCAGTACTTC
-	few	TRBV25-1	TRBJ2-7	CATSRVGIPYEQYF	TGTGCCACCAGTCGGGTTGGCATCCCCTACGAGCAGTACTTC
-	-	TRBV4-2	TRBJ2-5	CASSQDGGYQETQYF	TGTGCCAGCAGCCAAGATGGGGGCTACCAAGAGACCCAGTACTTC
-	-	TRBV12-3/TRBV12-4	TRBJ2-1	CASSLGGQSNEQFF	TGTGCCAGCAGTTTAGGTGGACAATCCAATGAGCAGTTCTTC
-	once	TRBV6-5	TRBJ2-6	CASSITSGAGANVRTF	TGTGCCAGCAGCATCACGTCAGGGGCCGGGGCCAACGTCCGGACTTTC
-	once	TRBV28	TRBJ2-7	CASTPQGSEQYF	TGCGCCAGCACTCCCCAGGGTTCCGAGCAGTACTTC
-	many	TRBV27	TRBJ2-1	CASSLGVSYNEQFF	TGTGCCAGCAGCCTAGGGGTTTCCTACAATGAGCAGTTCTTC
-	-	TRBV28	TRBJ1-1	CASRPKWDTEAFF	TGTGCCAGCAGACCGAAGTGGGACACTGAAGCTTTCTTT
-	-	TRBV5-1	TRBJ2-4	CASSMGGGAKNIQYF	TGCGCCAGCAGCATGGGAGGGGGCGCGAAAAACATTCAGTACTTC
TRBD2	-	TRBV20-1	TRBJ2-1	CSARDQRGLSYNEQFF	TGCAGTGCTAGAGACCAGCGGGGGCTCTCCTACAATGAGCAGTTCTTC
TRBD2	-	TRBV15	TRBJ2-5	CATSRLAVGETQYF	TGTGCCACCAGCAGACTAGCGGTTGGAGAGACCCAGTACTTC
-	once	TRBV6-2/TRBV6-3	TRBJ1-5	CASSYSPGVHQPQHF	TGTGCCAGCAGTTACTCTCCAGGGGTGCATCAGCCCCAGCATTTT
-	-	TRBV3-1	TRBJ1-6	CASSQGPGGSPLHF	TGTGCCAGCAGCCAGGGCCCTGGTGGATCACCCCTCCACTTT
TRBD1	-	TRBV4-2	TRBJ2-3	CASSQVGTAGWGYTDTQYF	TGTGCCAGCAGCCAAGTTGGGACAGCAGGATGGGGGTACACAGATACGCAGTATTTT
-	-	TRBV6-2/TRBV6-3	TRBJ2-6	CAIEPNPGANVRTF	TGTGCCATTGAACCCAACCCTGGGGCCAACGTCCGGACTTTC
-	-	TRBV27	TRBJ2-7	CASSPSWGGRKYEQYF	TGTGCTAGCAGTCCCTCGTGGGGCGGAAGAAAATACGAGCAGTACTTC
-	-	TRBV28	TRBJ2-7	CASFSVGESYEQYF	TGTGCCAGCTTTAGTGTAGGGGAGTCCTACGAGCAGTACTTC
-	-	TRBV20-1	TRBJ2-7	CSAGNPSRNSYEQYF	TGCAGTGCGGGGAACCCTAGCCGAAACTCCTACGAGCAGTACTTC
-	-	TRBV24-1	TRBJ2-4	CATSRGDTQNIQYF	TGTGCCACCAGTCGAGGGGACACCCAAAACATTCAGTACTTC
TRBD2	-	TRBV6-5	TRBJ2-7	CASTGLAGSYEQYF	TGTGCCAGCACCGGACTAGCGGGCTCCTACGAGCAGTACTTC
-	few	TRBV7-8	TRBJ2-7	CASSLVGVAYEQYF	TGTGCCAGCAGCTTAGTTGGGGTCGCCTACGAGCAGTACTTC
TRBD1	few	TRBV12-3/TRBV12-4	TRBJ1-2	CASSLATGQGYTF	TGTGCCAGCAGTTTGGCGACAGGGCAGGGCTACACCTTC
-	-	TRBV14	TRBJ2-2	CASSQVNAGELFF	TGTGCCAGCAGCCAAGTCAACGCCGGGGAGCTGTTTTTT
TRBD1	-	TRBV29-1	TRBJ1-2	CSTGTDTYGYTF	TGCAGCACCGGGACAGATACCTATGGCTACACCTTC
-	few	TRBV10-3	TRBJ2-4	CATRDSKNIQYF	TGTGCCACGCGGGACAGCAAAAACATTCAGTACTTC
-	many	TRBV12-3/TRBV12-4	TRBJ2-6	CASSIPGANVLTF	TGTGCCAGCAGTATCCCTGGGGCCAACGTCCTGACTTTC
TRBD2	-	TRBV20-1	TRBJ2-5	CSASPSGSKTQYF	TGCAGTGCTAGCCCTAGCGGGAGCAAGACCCAGTACTTC
-	-	TRBV5-1	TRBJ1-4	CASSFEGFGEKLFF	TGCGCCAGCAGCTTCGAGGGTTTTGGGGAAAAACTGTTTTTT
TRBD1	few	TRBV6-1	TRBJ1-2	CASSARTGRGFYGYTF	TGTGCCAGCAGTGCTAGGACAGGGAGAGGGTTCTATGGCTACACCTTC
TRBD1	few	TRBV29-1	TRBJ2-1	CSVEGQSRNEQFF	TGCAGCGTTGAGGGACAGTCCCGCAATGAGCAGTTCTTC
-	-	TRBV10-3	TRBJ2-3	CAISEPEEDTQYF	TGTGCCATCAGTGAACCTGAGGAAGATACGCAGTATTTT
-	-	TRBV4-2	TRBJ2-5	CASSPRGEVGDQETQYF	TGTGCCAGCAGCCCACGAGGGGAAGTGGGGGATCAAGAGACCCAGTACTTC
-	-	TRBV7-9	TRBJ2-3	CASSGSQRTQYF	TGTGCCAGCAGCGGGAGTCAGCGCACGCAGTATTTT
TRBD2	-	TRBV6-2/TRBV6-3	TRBJ2-1	CASSTGTSPYNEQFF	TGTGCCAGCAGTACCGGGACTAGCCCCTACAATGAGCAGTTCTTC
-	-	TRBV7-7	TRBJ2-7	CASSASTGSPYEQYF	TGTGCTAGCAGCGCTTCGACAGGATCCCCCTACGAGCAGTACTTC
TRBD2	-	TRBV12-3/TRBV12-4	TRBJ2-3	CASSSMTSGGPDTQYF	TGTGCCAGCAGTTCTATGACTAGCGGGGGACCAGATACGCAGTATTTT
-	-	TRBV20-1	TRBJ1-1	CSASGRWDTEAFF	TGCAGTGCTTCCGGACGATGGGACACTGAAGCTTTCTTT
TRBD1	few	TRBV20-1	TRBJ2-6	CSVNQGALGANVLTF	TGCAGTGTTAATCAGGGGGCGCTTGGGGCCAACGTCCTGACTTTC
-	once	TRBV4-3	TRBJ1-4	CASSQAAGQANEKLFF	TGCGCCAGCAGCCAGGCGGCGGGACAAGCTAATGAAAAACTGTTTTTT
-	-	TRBV24-1	TRBJ2-1	CATRDASEQFF	TGCGCCACACGGGATGCTTCTGAGCAGTTCTTC
-	-	TRBV7-2	TRBJ2-7	CASSPGDFYEQYF	TGTGCCAGCAGCCCAGGGGACTTCTACGAGCAGTACTTC
TRBD1	-	TRBV7-9	TRBJ1-2	CASSAWDREFYGYTF	TGTGCCAGCAGCGCATGGGACAGAGAATTCTATGGCTACACCTTC
TRBD2	-	TRBV7-9	TRBJ2-1	CASRSRLAGYNEQFF	TGTGCCAGCAGATCCAGACTAGCGGGGTACAATGAGCAGTTCTTC
TRBD1	-	TRBV10-3	TRBJ2-3	CAISEEVPGQETRDTRYF	TGTGCCATCAGCGAGGAGGTTCCGGGACAGGAGACAAGAGATACGCGGTATTTT